This T cell receptor beta chain emerged from a study of blood T cell repertoires in COVID-19. Looking at the study overall: Sites in the United States, Italy and Spain provided acute and convalescent COVID-19 samples. The analysed material was cDNA or gDNA that came from T cells, B-cell-depleted T cells, or PBMCs.

Original methodology: Amplification of reference gene primers provided the estimated nucleated cell counts. Assay used: immunoSEQ multiplex PCR; TCRdb lists only in-frame clones, some missing. That table furnishes V, J and clone size, whereas the DNA furnished D and trimming. Among around 230,000 clones listed, 75% to 90% were seen once. Per germline, CDR1 LNHDA and CDR2 SQIVND (reference sequence). The CDR3 sequence is 15 residues long. Germline trimming cut 7 bases from V and 2 bases from J; bases unmatched to any gene: 4. This rearrangement joins TRBV19 to TRBJ2-2; TRBD2 aligns across 10 bases. The receptor was derived from a man between 60 and 75 years old who had recovered from COVID-19. Sequencing was carried out using peripheral blood. CDR3 protein: CASTSGGLNTGELFF. CDR3 nucleotide sequence: TGTGCCAGTACTAGCGGGGGCCTTAACACCGGGGAGCTGTTTTTT.